This T cell receptor beta chain appears in the sequencing data of a study of shared T cell receptors in the human thymus. Some clones are missing from TCRdb's copy, which holds only in-frame ones; the method was immunoSEQ multiplex PCR. This table holds over 650,000 clones, approximately 87% found once. Germline assignment: CDR1 KGHSH and CDR2 LQKENI. Between the trimmed V and J ends, which lost 3 bases and 0 bases, there was a span of 14 bases. The length of the CDR3 is 17 residues. This clone was recorded a few times. These data also featured in a second study, about human thymus T cells. That paper notes: Corrective cardiac operations yielded the resected thymus tissue. Thymic and blood repertoires seemed to favor certain V and J genes.

The chain links TRBV18 to TRBJ1-4; weak D call: TRBD1 (6 bases). Material for sequencing was thymocytes. The TCR sequence derives from a boy under two years old with a congenital heart defect. The CDR3 sequence: CASSPDRTLTTNEKLFF. The CDR3 bases are TGTGCCAGCTCACCCGACAGGACCCTCACAACTAATGAAAAACTGTTTTTT.